Below are 11 T cell receptor beta chains sequenced from a single sample in a study of cytomegalovirus exposure and HLA in healthy donors. 60 Vbeta and 13 Jbeta primers were used in PCR. Assay used: immunoSEQ multiplex PCR; TCRdb lists only in-frame clones, some missing. The table counts 50,000 to 70,000 clones; about 3.6% lies in the top ten. The sample consisted of PBMCs. All receptors derive from a woman aged 18-29 years in good health and CMV-seronegative.

J is TRBJ1-1 and V is TRBV27; 8 bases are shared with TRBD1. Unmatched junction bases numbered 14, after V lost 5 bases and J lost 0 bases. Looked up from germline, CDR1 is MNHEY and CDR2 is SMNVEV (reference sequence). The CDR3 has 18 residues. CDR3 region: CASSALAGGNGVNTEAFF. In nucleotides, the CDR3 is TGTGCCAGCAGTGCACTGGCAGGGGGCAATGGGGTGAACACTGAAGCTTTCTTT.

The gene calls are TRBV5-4 and TRBJ2-4; TRBD1 might be the D (6 bases). Germline V CDR1 and CDR2: SGHNT, YYREEE (reference sequence). The CDR3 is 14 amino acids. V was pared by 0 bases and J by 8 bases, with 12 bases between. This CDR3 is CASSLGSTGYIQYF. CDR3 bases: TGTGCCAGCAGCTTGGGGTCGACAGGATACATTCAGTACTTC. The variable domain in full, completed from reference TRBV5-4 and TRBJ2-4, reads ETGVTQSPTHLIKTRGQQVTLRCSSQSGHNTVSWYQQALGQGPQFIFQYYREEENGRGNFPPRFSGLQFPNYSSELNVNALELDDSALYLCASSLGSTGYIQYFGAGTRLSVL.

The chain has TRBV28 and TRBJ1-1; D may be TRBD1 (5 bases). V lost 6 bases and J lost 3, with 20 bases in between. The CDR3 is made up of 16 amino acids. Germline V gene sequence: CDR1 MDHEN, CDR2 SYDVKM. As DNA, the CDR3 is TGTGCCAGCAGCCTGGCAGCGGGGCTTGTGGACACTGAAGCTTTCTTT. This sequence encodes CASSLAAGLVDTEAFF.

The chain recombines TRBV9 with TRBJ1-2, with D maybe TRBD1 (5 bases). Germline V gene lookup returns CDR1 SGDLS and CDR2 YYNGEE. The CDR3 contains 15 residues. Trimming cost V 2 bases and J 3 bases, with 14 bases left between them. CDR3 protein: CASSVDLNRHYGYTF. The CDR3 DNA reads as TGTGCCAGCAGCGTGGATCTGAACAGGCACTATGGCTACACCTTC.

This sequence joins TRBV27 and TRBJ2-2, with D possibly TRBD1 on 5 matching bases. Trimming took 3 bases from V and 1 from J, leaving 12 bases between them. This CDR3 is 16 amino acids long. The germline gives CDR1 MNHEY, CDR2 SMNVEV (reference sequence). The CDR3: CASSFHQGLNTGELFF. The CDR3 region has the DNA TGTGCCAGCAGTTTTCATCAGGGATTGAACACCGGGGAGCTGTTTTTT.

The chain couples TRBV9 to TRBJ1-1, with 8 positions matching TRBD1. Germline V gene lookup returns CDR1 SGDLS and CDR2 YYNGEE. V shed 0 bases, J shed 4 bases, and the junction held 5 bases outside the gene matches. The CDR3 sequence is 15 residues long. The CDR3 loop is CASSVGAGGGTEAFF. The CDR3 coding sequence is TGTGCCAGCAGCGTAGGAGCAGGGGGCGGCACTGAAGCTTTCTTT. Complete variable domain (other parts from reference TRBV9 and TRBJ1-1): DSGVTQTPKHLITATGQRVTLRCSPRSGDLSVYWYQQSLDQGLQFLIQYYNGEERAKGNILERFSAQQFPDLHSELNLSSLELGDSALYFCASSVGAGGGTEAFFGQGTRLTVV.

The chain carries TRBV6-5 and TRBJ2-7; 8 positions agree with TRBD2. Trimming at V came to 6 bases and at J to 4 bases, leaving 8 bases not matched to a gene. Germline CDR1 and CDR2: MNHEY and SVGAGI. CDR3 length equals 14 residues. CDR3 amino acids: CASRGLASGYEQYF. In DNA form, the CDR3 reads TGTGCCAGCAGAGGACTAGCTTCAGGTTACGAGCAGTACTTC.

The gene calls are TRBV5-1 and TRBJ1-1; D might be TRBD1 (5 bases). Germline V gene sequence: CDR1 SGHRS, CDR2 YFSETQ. The CDR3 extends over 13 amino acids. Trimming shortened V by 4 bases and J by 5 bases, and 12 bases separated the two germline ends. Here the CDR3 reads CASSQRQRTEAFF. The CDR3 DNA sequence: TGCGCCAGCAGCCAAAGACAGAGAACTGAAGCTTTCTTT.

This chain uses TRBV6-5 with TRBJ2-7; 7 bases are shared with TRBD2. J was trimmed by 5 bases and V by 6 bases; bases with no gene match: 10. The CDR3 has 14 amino acids. The germline V gene has CDR1 MNHEY and CDR2 SVGAGI. CDR3 protein: CASSAGLLKDEQYF. CDR3 nucleotides: TGTGCCAGCAGCGCGGGACTACTCAAAGACGAGCAGTACTTC.

V gene TRBV30 combines with J gene TRBJ2-2, with a weak D call TRBD1 (5 bases). CDR3 length: 13 amino acids. The V end was cut by 0 bases, the J end by 6 bases, with 8 bases between. Germline V gene data show CDR1 as GTSNPN and CDR2 as SVGIG (reference sequence). CDR3 nucleotides: TGTGCCTGGAGTGTATCAGGGTCCGGGGAGCTGTTTTTT. This translates into CAWSVSGSGELFF.

V and J are TRBV30 and TRBJ1-2; D is perhaps TRBD1 (5 bases). Germline assignment: CDR1 GTSNPN and CDR2 SVGIG (reference sequence). V lost 5 bases to trimming and J lost 4 bases, with 11 bases between them. CDR3 length: 12 amino acids. CDR3 nucleotides: TGTGCCTGGGACAGAGTAGGCTATGGCTACACCTTC. This sequence encodes CAWDRVGYGYTF.